The present TCR beta chain was sequenced within a study of identical twins. Notes on the study in general: Modelling underestimated the level of out-of-frame TCR alpha sharing observed in monozygotic twins.

Among all donors, each was a healthy Caucasian. This CDR3 spans 13 amino acids. The germline V gene has CDR1 LNHDA and CDR2 SQIVND (reference sequence). V lost 5 bases to trimming and J lost 0 bases, with 7 bases between them. This clonotype was counted only a few times. Its antigen remains unidentified. Template switching added a universal primer site, and cDNA bore unique molecular identifiers. TCRdb redid the calling of the 5' RACE reads with MiXCR, one entry per CDR3 protein. The table lists approximately 630,000 distinct CDR3 sequences, about 7.6% of them singletons. In addition, the sample was reused for a study of yellow fever vaccine responses in identical twins.

Material: PBMCs. The rearrangement uses TRBV19 and TRBJ2-5; D remains unclear. The TCR sequence derives from a woman aged 18-29 years in good health. As DNA, the CDR3 is TGTGCCAGTAGTTGGTTGTACCAAGAGACCCAGTACTTC. This codes for CASSWLYQETQYF.